This T cell receptor beta chain was observed in a study of blood T cell repertoires in COVID-19 (dated by TCRdb to between 2020 and 2021). Regarding the study in general: Samples covering the acute and convalescent phases of COVID-19 were provided by collaborators in the United States, Italy and Spain. The material from the prospective study consisted of cDNA or gDNA derived from T cells, B-cell-depleted T cells, or PBMCs. The dataset comprised deeply sampled blood TCRbeta repertoires from subjects exposed to, actively infected with, or recovered from COVID-19. A freely available public database, intended as a resource for researchers studying the immune response to SARS-CoV-2, is where the repertoires were released. Samples were obtained from the ongoing ImmuneRACE study (first 160 participants) and from 950 to 1,500 subjects provided by 6 global collaborators. Sample metadata almost always included a de-identified subject ID, COVID-19 status, age in years and sex. Where HLA class I and class II types were available, the types were taken from metadata supplied by the sample provider, not from assay-based typing.

Overall study results and their limits: Clinical and demographic metadata were provided uncurated, with the amount varying by source and participant.

A distance of 7 bases separates the germline ends of V and J, which lose 10 bases and 0 bases respectively. The germline V gene encodes CDR1 MNHEY and CDR2 SVGAGI. Reading from cysteine to phenylalanine, the CDR3 counts 12 amino acids. The read is trimmed to its CDR3 DNA, 36 bases read in frame from base 1. TCRbeta CDR3 regions were amplified from genomic DNA by means of the immunoSEQ Assay, a bias-controlled multiplex PCR. The authors' pipeline ran thus. Nucleated cell counts per sample were estimated from amplification of reference gene primers within the assay. To quantify the absolute abundance of each unique TCRbeta CDR3 rearrangement, sequence reads were collapsed and filtered. Productive Simpson clonality was computed per sample as the square root of Simpson's diversity index over productive rearrangements. TCRdb stores this immuneACCESS table with in-frame sequences only. Part of the clones is absent; in the studies checked, under half of the shortfall reflects unresolved V genes, and no reason is known for the rest. That table furnishes V, J and clone size, whereas the DNA furnished D and trimming. The sample table shows approximately 25,000 clones, and around 70% are seen once. About 40% of the sample goes to the ten largest clones.

Whole blood was collected in K2EDTA tubes by collaborating institutions according to the institutions' own protocols. For TCRbeta analysis, collaborators shipped samples as frozen whole blood, isolated PBMCs, or DNA extracted from either of those sample types. About this clone itself: It has no known antigen specificity. Base qualities are not at hand, and no much larger clone is one base apart.

Sequencing was done on a sample of peripheral blood. This receptor was obtained from a woman of 80 years or more with acute or convalescent COVID-19. This sequence uses TRBV6-5 and TRBJ1-3; too little of a D gene remains to name it. The sequence in DNA is TGTGCCACACATTCCTCTGGAAACACCATATATTTT. Translation gives CATHSSGNTIYF.